The clone carrying this TCR beta chain came up once. Data came from immunoSEQ multiplex PCR; TCRdb stores just in-frame clones and leaves some out. The sample records a few hundred thousand clones, about 90% being singletons. This specimen belongs to a study of blood T cell repertoires in COVID-19. In the study overall: PBMCs, B-cell-depleted T cells, or T cells were the source of the cDNA or gDNA that made up the material.

The trim removed 6 bases at V and 4 bases at J, leaving 5 bases unmatched. Germline V CDR1 and CDR2: SNHLY, FYNNEI. This CDR3 comprises 15 residues. Self-reported history from a screening survey and questionnaire set each donor's cohort. Recovery among Cohort 3 donors was established by two negative PCRs, clearance, or symptom resolution. J is TRBJ1-5 and V is TRBV2; 11 bases agree with TRBD1. Input material: PBMCs or T cells enriched from blood (not recorded which). This receptor was obtained from a man under 40 who had recovered from COVID-19. CDR3: CASRTGTGGNQPQHF. The CDR3 DNA is TGTGCCAGCAGGACCGGGACAGGGGGAAATCAGCCCCAGCATTTT. Drawing the rest from reference TRBV2 and TRBJ1-5, the complete variable domain is EPEVTQTPSHQVTQMGQEVILRCVPISNHLYFYWYRQILGQKVEFLVSFYNNEISEKSEIFDDQFSVERPDGSNFTLKIRSTKLEDSAMYFCASRTGTGGNQPQHFGDGTRLSIL.